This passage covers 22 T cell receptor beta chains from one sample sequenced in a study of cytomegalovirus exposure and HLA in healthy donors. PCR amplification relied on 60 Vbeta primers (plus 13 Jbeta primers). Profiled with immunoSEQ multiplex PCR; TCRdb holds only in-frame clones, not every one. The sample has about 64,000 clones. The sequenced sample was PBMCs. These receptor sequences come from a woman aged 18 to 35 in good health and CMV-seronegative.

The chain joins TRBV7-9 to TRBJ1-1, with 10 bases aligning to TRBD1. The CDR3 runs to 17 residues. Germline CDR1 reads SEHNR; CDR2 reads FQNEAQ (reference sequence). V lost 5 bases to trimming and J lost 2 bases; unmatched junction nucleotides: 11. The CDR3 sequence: CASSRRATGGLNTEAFF. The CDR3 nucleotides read TGTGCCAGCAGCCGACGGGCGACAGGGGGCTTAAACACTGAAGCTTTCTTT.

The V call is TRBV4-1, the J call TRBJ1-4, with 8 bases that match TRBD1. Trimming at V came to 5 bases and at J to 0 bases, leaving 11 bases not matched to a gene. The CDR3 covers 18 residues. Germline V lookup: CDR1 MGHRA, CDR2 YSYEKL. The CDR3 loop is CASSARTGKFATNEKLFF. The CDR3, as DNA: TGCGCCAGCAGCGCCCGGACAGGGAAGTTCGCAACTAATGAAAAACTGTTTTTT.

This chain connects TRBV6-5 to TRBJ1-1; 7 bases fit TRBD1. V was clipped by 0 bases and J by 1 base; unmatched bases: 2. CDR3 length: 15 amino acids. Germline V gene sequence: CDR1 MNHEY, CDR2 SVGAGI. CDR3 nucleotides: TGTGCCAGCAGTTACTCGACAGGGTCGAACACTGAAGCTTTCTTT. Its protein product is CASSYSTGSNTEAFF.

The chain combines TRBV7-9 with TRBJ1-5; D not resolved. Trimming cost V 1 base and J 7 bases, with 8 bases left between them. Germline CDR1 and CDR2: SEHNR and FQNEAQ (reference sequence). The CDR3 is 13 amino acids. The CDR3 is CASSLDGGQPQHF. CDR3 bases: TGTGCCAGCAGCTTAGATGGCGGGCAGCCCCAGCATTTT.

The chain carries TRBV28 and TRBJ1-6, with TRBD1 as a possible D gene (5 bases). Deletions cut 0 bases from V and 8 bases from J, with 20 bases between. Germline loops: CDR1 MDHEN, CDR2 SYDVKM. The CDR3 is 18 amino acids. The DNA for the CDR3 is TGTGCCAGCAGTTTATGGGGGTGGAGGGGAAAAGGGGATTCACCCCTCCACTTT. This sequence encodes CASSLWGWRGKGDSPLHF.

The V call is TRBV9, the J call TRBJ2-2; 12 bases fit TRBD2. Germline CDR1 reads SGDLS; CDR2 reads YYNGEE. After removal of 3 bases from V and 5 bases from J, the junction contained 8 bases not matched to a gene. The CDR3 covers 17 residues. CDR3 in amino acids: CASSDLTSGSITGELFF. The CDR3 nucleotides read TGTGCCAGCAGCGACCTGACTAGCGGGAGTATAACCGGGGAGCTGTTTTTT.

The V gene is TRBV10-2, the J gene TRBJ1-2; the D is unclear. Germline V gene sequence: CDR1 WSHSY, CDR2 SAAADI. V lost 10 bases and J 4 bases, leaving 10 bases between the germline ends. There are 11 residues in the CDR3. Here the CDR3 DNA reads TGCGCCACTTCGGGTGGCTATGGCTACACCTTC. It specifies CATSGGYGYTF.

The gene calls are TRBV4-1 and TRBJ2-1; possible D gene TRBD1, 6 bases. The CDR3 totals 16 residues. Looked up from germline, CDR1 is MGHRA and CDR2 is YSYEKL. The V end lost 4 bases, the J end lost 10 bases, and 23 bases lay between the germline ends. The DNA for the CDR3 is TGCGCCAGCAGCCCACCCGGGACACTTATTCAAGGAGAGCAGTTCTTC. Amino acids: CASSPPGTLIQGEQFF.

Written as DNA, the CDR3 is TGTGCCAGCAGGGACAGGGGTTTCAATCAGCCCCAGCATTTT. It codes for CASRDRGFNQPQHF. V is TRBV25-1 and J is TRBJ1-5, with 9 positions matching TRBD1. The trim removed 6 bases at V and 3 bases at J, leaving 3 bases unmatched. The CDR3 runs to 14 residues. Germline V lookup: CDR1 MGHDK, CDR2 SYGVNS.

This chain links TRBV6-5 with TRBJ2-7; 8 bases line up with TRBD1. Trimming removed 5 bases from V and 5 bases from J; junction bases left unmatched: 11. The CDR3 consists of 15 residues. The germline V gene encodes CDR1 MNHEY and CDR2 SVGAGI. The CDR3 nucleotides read TGTGCCAGCAGTGTAGGTCAGGGGGCTAACGACGAGCAGTACTTC. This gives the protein CASSVGQGANDEQYF.

CDR3 nucleotides: TGTGCCAGCACCCCTAGCGGGACAAGCACAGATACGCAGTATTTT. This codes for CASTPSGTSTDTQYF. V and J are TRBV9 and TRBJ2-3; 9 bases line up with TRBD2. The CDR3 extends over 15 amino acids. V was clipped by 6 bases and J by 0 bases; unmatched bases: 5. CDR1 SGDLS and CDR2 YYNGEE come from the germline V gene.

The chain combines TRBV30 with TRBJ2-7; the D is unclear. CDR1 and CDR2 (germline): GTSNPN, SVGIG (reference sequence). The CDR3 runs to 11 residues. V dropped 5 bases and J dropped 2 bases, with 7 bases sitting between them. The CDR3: CAWGRAYEQYF. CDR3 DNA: TGTGCCTGGGGCCGGGCCTACGAGCAGTACTTC.

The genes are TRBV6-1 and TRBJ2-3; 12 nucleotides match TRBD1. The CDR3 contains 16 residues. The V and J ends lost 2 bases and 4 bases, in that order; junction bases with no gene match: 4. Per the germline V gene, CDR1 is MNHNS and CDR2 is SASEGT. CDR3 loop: CASSERGTGGADTQYF. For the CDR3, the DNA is TGTGCCAGCAGTGAAAGGGGGACAGGGGGCGCAGATACGCAGTATTTT.

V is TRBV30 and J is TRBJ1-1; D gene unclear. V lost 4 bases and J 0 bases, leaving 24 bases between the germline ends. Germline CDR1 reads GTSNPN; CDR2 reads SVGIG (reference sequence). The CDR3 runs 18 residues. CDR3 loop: CAWTLTYRAREMNTEAFF. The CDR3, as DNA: TGTGCCTGGACCCTCACTTACAGAGCTAGGGAGATGAACACTGAAGCTTTCTTT.

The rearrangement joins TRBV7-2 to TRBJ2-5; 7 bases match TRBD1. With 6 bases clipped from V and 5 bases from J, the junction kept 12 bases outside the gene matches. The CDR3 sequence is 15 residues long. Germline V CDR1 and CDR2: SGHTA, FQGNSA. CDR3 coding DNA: TGTGCCAGCAGACAGAAACAGGGGATGGAGGAGACCCAGTACTTC. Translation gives CASRQKQGMEETQYF.

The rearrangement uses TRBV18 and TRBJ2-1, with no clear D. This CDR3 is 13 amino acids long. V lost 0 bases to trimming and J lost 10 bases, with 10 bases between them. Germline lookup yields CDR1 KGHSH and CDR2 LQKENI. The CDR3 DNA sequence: TGTGCCAGCTCACCACCGGCCAGGCTCGAGCAGTTCTTC. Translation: CASSPPARLEQFF.

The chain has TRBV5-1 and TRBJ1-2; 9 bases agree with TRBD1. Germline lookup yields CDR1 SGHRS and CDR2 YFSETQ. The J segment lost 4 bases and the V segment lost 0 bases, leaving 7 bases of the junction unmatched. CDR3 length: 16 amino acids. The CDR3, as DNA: TGCGCCAGCAGCTTGGATACAGGGGGCGCAAGCTATGGCTACACCTTC. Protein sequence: CASSLDTGGASYGYTF.

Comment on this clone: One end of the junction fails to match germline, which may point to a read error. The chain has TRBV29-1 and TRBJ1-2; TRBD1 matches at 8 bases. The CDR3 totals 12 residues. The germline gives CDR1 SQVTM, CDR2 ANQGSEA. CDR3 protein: CSVEDRGYGYTF. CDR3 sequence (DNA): TGCAGCGTGGAAGACAGGGGCTATGGCTACACCTTC.

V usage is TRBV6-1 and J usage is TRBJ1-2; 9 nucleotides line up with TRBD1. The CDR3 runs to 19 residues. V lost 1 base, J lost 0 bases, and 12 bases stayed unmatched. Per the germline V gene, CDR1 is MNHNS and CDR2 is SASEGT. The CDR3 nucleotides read TGTGCCAGCAGTGAAGTTTGGTGGGGACAGGGCCTTTCTAACTATGGCTACACCTTC. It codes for CASSEVWWGQGLSNYGYTF.

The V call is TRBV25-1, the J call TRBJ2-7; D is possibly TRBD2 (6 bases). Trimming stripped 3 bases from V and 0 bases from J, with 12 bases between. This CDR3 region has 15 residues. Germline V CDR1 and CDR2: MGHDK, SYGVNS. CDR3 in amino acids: CASSDKRGSSYEQYF. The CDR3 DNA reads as TGTGCCAGCAGTGATAAACGGGGGAGCTCCTACGAGCAGTACTTC.

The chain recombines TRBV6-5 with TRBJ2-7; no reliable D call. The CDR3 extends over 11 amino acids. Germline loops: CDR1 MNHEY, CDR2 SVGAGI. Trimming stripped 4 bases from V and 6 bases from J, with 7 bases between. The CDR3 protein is CASSSGAEQYF. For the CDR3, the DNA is TGTGCCAGCAGTTCAGGTGCCGAGCAGTACTTC.

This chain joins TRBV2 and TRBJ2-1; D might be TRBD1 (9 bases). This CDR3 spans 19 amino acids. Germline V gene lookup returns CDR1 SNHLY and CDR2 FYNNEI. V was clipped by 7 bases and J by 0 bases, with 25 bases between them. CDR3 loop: CASTRGTGFGTSSYNEQFF. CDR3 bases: TGTGCCAGCACCCGAGGGACAGGGTTTGGGACTAGCTCCTACAATGAGCAGTTCTTC.